The 28 T cell receptor beta chains reported below all come from one sample, sequenced in a study of T-cell reconstitution after alpha-beta-depleted transplantation in children. During its preparation, the TCRbeta library received unique molecular identifiers. TCRdb fed the PCR reads into MiXCR, producing one record per CDR3 protein. The repertoire has around 800,000 distinct CDR3 sequences, about 16% of them found once; the top ten carry under 6%. This material consisted of PBMCs, mostly from graft donor cells, taken 360 days after TCRalphabeta/CD19-depleted stem cell transplant. The source is a male patient younger than 18 who had a stem cell transplant for acute lymphoblastic leukemia, so the T cells may come from the graft donor.

The chain uses TRBV5-4 and TRBJ2-7; possibly TRBD1 or TRBD2 for D (6 bases each). The CDR3 loop spans 18 amino acids. The germline gives CDR1 SGHNT, CDR2 YYREEE (reference sequence). Trimming stripped 1 base from V and 2 bases from J, with 22 bases between. CDR3 loop: CASSLFRSWRDTPYEQYF. CDR3 DNA: TGTGCCAGCAGCTTGTTTCGGTCCTGGCGGGACACCCCCTACGAGCAGTACTTC.

The table lists this clonotype with a few counts. A much larger clone lies one base from this, so it may be a read error. The CDR3 sequence is CASSFGQSTEAFF. The CDR3 DNA follows: TGTGCCAGCAGCTTCGGACAGAGCACTGAAGCTTTCTTT. The V call is TRBV11-3, the J call TRBJ1-1; TRBD1 is a possible D gene (6 bases). Trimming pared 3 bases from V and 4 bases from J, leaving 9 bases between. CDR3 length: 13 residues. CDR1 is SGHNT and CDR2 is YENEEA in the germline V gene.

This clonotype was picked up many times. This chain links TRBV29-1 with TRBJ2-1; 11 bases map to TRBD2. This CDR3 spans 12 amino acids. CDR1 and CDR2 (germline): SQVTM, ANQGSEA. Unmatched junction bases numbered 5, after V lost 7 bases and J lost 9 bases. In DNA, the CDR3 is TGCAGCGCCCCCGGGACTAGCGGTGAGCAGTTCTTC. Translated, it gives CSAPGTSGEQFF.

With respect to this clonotype: As the CDR3 is not closed by the conserved phenylalanine or tryptophan, this likely results from a read error. This chain joins TRBV20-1 and TRBJ2-7, with 8 bases lining up with TRBD2. The germline V gene encodes CDR1 DFQATT and CDR2 SNEGSKA (reference sequence). This CDR3 is built from 16 residues. The V segment lost 0 bases and the J segment 5 bases; nucleotides outside the gene matches: 12. For the CDR3, the DNA is TGCAGTGCTAGAGATCCCCGGGAGGGCCCACGGAACGAGCAGTACTAC. Its translation: CSARDPREGPRNEQYY.

This chain uses TRBV13 with TRBJ2-7, with 8 bases identical to TRBD1. Germline V CDR1 and CDR2: PRHDT, FYEKMQ (reference sequence). CDR3 length: 14 amino acids. Trimming at V came to 4 bases and at J to 3 bases, leaving 5 bases not matched to a gene. The CDR3 sequence is CASSSDRAFYEQYF. The CDR3 DNA follows: TGTGCCAGCAGCTCGGACAGGGCCTTCTACGAGCAGTACTTC.

The genes are TRBV7-3 and TRBJ2-1, with 9 bases matching TRBD2. The ends lost 2 bases at V and 4 bases at J; junction bases unmatched: 3. The germline CDR1 and CDR2 sequences are SGHTA and FQGTGA. This CDR3 is built from 15 residues. The CDR3 coding sequence is TGTGCCAGCAGCTTACAAGCGGGAGGTTACAATGAGCAGTTCTTC. Translated, it gives CASSLQAGGYNEQFF.

The chain has TRBV15 and TRBJ2-5; D gene unclear. The CDR3 is 15 amino acids. Trimming left V 1 base short and J 5 bases short, with 14 bases between. Germline CDR1 is LNHNV and CDR2 is YYDKDF (reference sequence). CDR3 in amino acids: CATSRGAAPRETQYF. The CDR3 nucleotides read TGTGCCACCAGCAGAGGGGCAGCCCCCAGGGAGACCCAGTACTTC.

The V and J genes are TRBV7-9 and TRBJ1-3; D not resolved. Germline V lookup: CDR1 SEHNR, CDR2 FQNEAQ (reference sequence). The V and J ends lost 3 bases and 0 bases respectively, with 9 bases between them. This CDR3 is 15 amino acids long. CDR3 sequence (DNA): TGTGCCAGCAGCTTTTTGTATGGCTCTGGAAACACCATATATTTT. It yields the protein CASSFLYGSGNTIYF.

The chain combines TRBV4-1 with TRBJ2-7; 8 nucleotides align to TRBD2. This CDR3 comprises 17 residues. Per germline, CDR1 MGHRA and CDR2 YSYEKL. V shed 4 bases, J shed 2 bases, and the junction held 13 bases outside the gene matches. The CDR3 nucleotides read TGCGCCAGCAGCCTTCGTAAGATCGGTAGCGGGGCCTACGAGCAGTACTTC. This codes for CASSLRKIGSGAYEQYF.

The chain links TRBV12-5 to TRBJ2-1; 9 bases are a match to TRBD2. CDR1 is LGHNT, CDR2 FRNRAP, per germline. With V trimmed by 1 base and J by 8 bases, 30 bases remained unmatched. The CDR3 has 23 amino acids. DNA of the CDR3: TGTGCTAGTGGTTTGGGGCCCTCGCAGTTAGCGGGAGTAAGGATACAGCCTACATATGAGCAGTTCTTC. Its protein is CASGLGPSQLAGVRIQPTYEQFF.

This clonotype was counted between two and nine times. The chain uses TRBV20-1 and TRBJ2-5; no clear D. This CDR3 is built from 10 residues. V was pared by 6 bases and J by 1 base, with 3 bases between. Per germline, CDR1 DFQATT and CDR2 SNEGSKA (reference sequence). The CDR3 is CSAFQETQYF. Here the CDR3 DNA reads TGCAGTGCCTTCCAAGAGACCCAGTACTTC.

This clonotype turned up a few times. V and J are TRBV12-3 or TRBV12-4 and TRBJ2-2; a weak D match, TRBD1 (5 bases). The CDR3 consists of 15 residues. The germline V and J ends were trimmed by 6 bases and 3 bases, with 14 bases remaining between them. CDR3 nucleotide sequence: TGTGCCAGCAGGTCCATGGACACCTACACCGGGGAGCTGTTTTTT. It specifies CASRSMDTYTGELFF.

This sequence joins TRBV18 and TRBJ1-2; no clear D. Germline V CDR1 and CDR2: KGHSH, LQKENI. The CDR3 consists of 13 residues. V was clipped by 4 bases and J by 4 bases, with 10 bases between them. DNA of the CDR3: TGTGCCAGCTCACTCCGGCGGGGCTATGGCTACACCTTC. Translation: CASSLRRGYGYTF.

This clonotype was observed a handful of times. The gene calls are TRBV11-2 and TRBJ2-1, with 11 positions matching TRBD2. The length of the CDR3 is 16 residues. V shed 1 base, J shed 4 bases, and the junction held 3 bases outside the gene matches. Per germline, CDR1 SGHAT and CDR2 FQNNGV. For the CDR3, the DNA is TGTGCCAGCAGCTTAGGACTAGCGGGGATATACAATGAGCAGTTCTTC. The encoded protein is CASSLGLAGIYNEQFF. The whole variable domain, filled in from reference TRBV11-2 and TRBJ2-1, reads EAGVAQSPRYKIIEKRQSVAFWCNPISGHATLYWYQQILGQGPKLLIQFQNNGVVDDSQLPKDRFSAERLKGVDSTLKIQPAKLEDSAVYLCASSLGLAGIYNEQFFGPGTRLTVL.

V and J are TRBV9 and TRBJ2-7; 14 bases agree with TRBD2. Looked up from germline, CDR1 is SGDLS and CDR2 is YYNGEE. V shed 3 bases and J 4 bases; nucleotides not matched to a gene: 3. The CDR3 is 15 residues long. The CDR3 bases are TGTGCCAGCAGCGGATGGACTAGCGGGAGGTACGAGCAGTACTTC. Its protein product is CASSGWTSGRYEQYF.

The V and J genes are TRBV6-6 and TRBJ2-3; D unresolved. This CDR3 is built from 13 residues. Trimming left V 2 bases short and J 6 bases short, with 9 bases between. The germline CDR1 and CDR2 sequences are MNHNY and SVGAGI (reference sequence). CDR3 in amino acids: CASSYRSRDTQYF. CDR3 DNA sequence: TGTGCCAGCAGTTACCGCTCGAGGGATACGCAGTATTTT.

This clonotype was seen a few times. This chain connects TRBV11-1 to TRBJ2-3; D perhaps matches TRBD1 (6 bases). The CDR3 extends over 16 amino acids. Looked up from germline, CDR1 is SGHAT and CDR2 is FQDESV (reference sequence). Trimming cost V 3 bases and J 0 bases, with 13 bases left between them. The CDR3 here is CASSLLGGHSTDTQYF. In nucleotides, the CDR3 is TGTGCCAGCAGCTTGCTAGGGGGACACAGCACAGATACGCAGTATTTT.

This sequence joins TRBV20-1 and TRBJ1-6; TRBD1 aligns across 9 bases. Trimming at V came to 0 bases and at J to 10 bases, leaving 16 bases not matched to a gene. The CDR3 has 18 amino acids. CDR1 is DFQATT, CDR2 SNEGSKA, per germline (reference sequence). The CDR3 reads CSARDLVISTGGPSPLHF. The DNA for the CDR3 is TGCAGTGCTAGAGACCTCGTCATCAGTACAGGGGGCCCCTCACCCCTCCACTTT.

The V call is TRBV7-3, the J call TRBJ1-1; 7 bases are a match to TRBD1. CDR1 SGHTA and CDR2 FQGTGA come from the germline V gene. Germline trimming cut 5 bases from V and 1 base from J; bases unmatched to any gene: 10. The CDR3 length is 16 residues. For the CDR3, the DNA is TGTGCCAGCAGCCCGTGGACAGGCATGGGGAACACTGAAGCTTTCTTT. Translation: CASSPWTGMGNTEAFF. The whole variable domain, remainder taken from reference TRBV7-3 and TRBJ1-1, is GAGVSQTPSNKVTEKGKYVELRCDPISGHTALYWYRQSLGQGPEFLIYFQGTGAADDSGLPNDRFFAVRPEGSVSTLKIQRTERGDSAVYLCASSPWTGMGNTEAFFGQGTRLTVV.

The chain joins TRBV5-1 to TRBJ2-5, with D perhaps matching TRBD1 (6 bases). Germline CDR1 is SGHRS and CDR2 is YFSETQ. Trimming left V 2 bases short and J 6 bases short, with 17 bases between. CDR3 length equals 15 residues. The CDR3 DNA reads TGCGCCAGCAGCTTCTCGGGTTCTTGGGGGCAGACCCAGTACTTC. This gives the protein CASSFSGSWGQTQYF. Based on the CDR3 plus reference TRBV5-1 and TRBJ2-5, the full variable domain is KAGVTQTPRYLIKTRGQQVTLSCSPISGHRSVSWYQQTPGQGLQFLFEYFSETQRNKGNFPGRFSGRQFSNSRSEMNVSTLELGDSALYLCASSFSGSWGQTQYFGPGTRLLVL.

The gene calls are TRBV6-2 or TRBV6-3 and TRBJ1-1; 7 bases fit TRBD1. CDR3 size: 14 residues. The J segment lost 2 bases and the V segment lost 7 bases, leaving 7 bases of the junction unmatched. Germline V gene lookup returns CDR1 MNHEY and CDR2 SVGEGT. CDR3: CASTLHRGNTEAFF. The CDR3 bases are TGTGCCAGCACCCTACACAGGGGAAACACTGAAGCTTTCTTT.

This chain's CDR3 is CASSPPFGQIPFNTEAFF. CDR3 bases: TGTGCCAGCTCACCACCTTTTGGGCAGATCCCATTTAACACTGAAGCTTTCTTT. The chain combines TRBV18 with TRBJ1-1; D unclear. Trimming left V 0 bases short and J 2 bases short, with 19 bases between. This CDR3 contains 18 residues. The V gene's germline CDR1 is KGHSH and CDR2 LQKENI.

This chain uses TRBV3-1 with TRBJ2-1; TRBD2 aligns across 9 bases. CDR1 is LGHDT and CDR2 is YNNKEL in the germline V gene (reference sequence). Trimming removed 1 base from V and 6 bases from J; junction bases left unmatched: 4. The CDR3 contains 15 residues. As DNA, the CDR3 is TGTGCCAGCAGCCAAGGGGGACTAGCACCCAATGAGCAGTTCTTC. The encoded protein is CASSQGGLAPNEQFF.

This clonotype showed up many times. This chain uses TRBV5-1 with TRBJ2-1; maybe TRBD2 (7 bases). CDR3 size: 14 residues. The V end lost 4 bases, the J end lost 7 bases, and 15 bases lay between the germline ends. The germline gives CDR1 SGHRS, CDR2 YFSETQ. The CDR3 DNA reads TGCGCCAGCAGCGTTCAAGGGGGGGGGAATGAGCAGTTCTTC. Translating gives CASSVQGGGNEQFF.

The gene calls are TRBV20-1 and TRBJ1-5; no firm D call. Trimming stripped 3 bases from V and 5 bases from J, with 23 bases between. CDR3 size: 17 residues. Germline V gene sequence: CDR1 DFQATT, CDR2 SNEGSKA (reference sequence). CDR3 residues: CSASRFRRQTQHQPQHF. The CDR3 region has the DNA TGCAGTGCTAGTCGGTTCCGCCGACAAACACAGCATCAGCCCCAGCATTTT.

The gene calls are TRBV12-3 or TRBV12-4 and TRBJ1-5, with D possibly being TRBD1 (5 bases). V was trimmed by 7 bases and J by 9 bases, leaving 19 bases between them. There are 14 residues in the CDR3. The CDR3, as DNA: TGTGCCAGCACCGAAGGAGAGGGACTCTCGCCCCAGCATTTT. This gives the protein CASTEGEGLSPQHF.

This clonotype was observed a handful of times. The genes are TRBV6-1 and TRBJ1-1; D call uncertain. Trimming left V 4 bases short and J 11 bases short, with 17 bases between. CDR1 is MNHNS, CDR2 SASEGT, per germline. The length of the CDR3 is 13 residues. CDR3 nucleotides: TGTGCCAGCAGTGCCCAGACACGTCCGAGTGCTTTCTTT. Its translation: CASSAQTRPSAFF.

The chain's CDR3 is CASSLSPGEFGVNEQFF. The CDR3 DNA sequence: TGTGCCAGCAGTTTATCGCCAGGGGAATTCGGTGTCAATGAGCAGTTCTTC. The rearrangement links TRBV27 to TRBJ2-1; the D gene is possibly TRBD1 (6 bases). The CDR3 length is 17 residues. Trimming shortened V by 0 bases and J by 6 bases, and 18 bases separated the two germline ends. Looked up from germline, CDR1 is MNHEY and CDR2 is SMNVEV (reference sequence).